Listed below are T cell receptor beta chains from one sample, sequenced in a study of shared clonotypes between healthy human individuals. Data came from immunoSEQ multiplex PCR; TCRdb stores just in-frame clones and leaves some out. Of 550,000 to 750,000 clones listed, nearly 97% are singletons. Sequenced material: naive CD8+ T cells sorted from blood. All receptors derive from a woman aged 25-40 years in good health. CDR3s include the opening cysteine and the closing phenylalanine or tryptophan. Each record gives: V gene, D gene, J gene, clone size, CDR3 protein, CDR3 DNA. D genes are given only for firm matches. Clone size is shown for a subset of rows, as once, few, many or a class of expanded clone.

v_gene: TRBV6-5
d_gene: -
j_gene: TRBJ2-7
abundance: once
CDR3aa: CASSYERGTPYEQYF
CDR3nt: TGTGCCAGCAGTTACGAAAGGGGGACTCCCTACGAGCAGTACTTC

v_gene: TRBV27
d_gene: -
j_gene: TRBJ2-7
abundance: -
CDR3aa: CASKGVYSYEQYF
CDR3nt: TGTGCCAGCAAAGGGGTGTACTCCTACGAGCAGTACTTC

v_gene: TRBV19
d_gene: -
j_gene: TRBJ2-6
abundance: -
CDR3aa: CASSIPSAGANVLTF
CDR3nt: TGTGCCAGTAGTATACCTAGCGCCGGGGCCAACGTCCTGACTTTC

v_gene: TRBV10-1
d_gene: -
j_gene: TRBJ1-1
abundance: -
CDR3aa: CASSEWGPHGPEAFF
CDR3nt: TGCGCCAGCAGTGAGTGGGGGCCTCACGGCCCTGAAGCTTTCTTT

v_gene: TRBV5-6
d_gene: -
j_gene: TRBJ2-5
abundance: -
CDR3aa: CASSLSGEETQYF
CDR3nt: TGTGCCAGCAGCTTGTCCGGAGAAGAGACCCAGTACTTC

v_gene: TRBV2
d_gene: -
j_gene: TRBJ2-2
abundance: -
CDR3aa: CASSDPRTDPTGELFF
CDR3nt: TGTGCCAGCAGTGATCCCCGGACGGACCCCACCGGGGAGCTGTTTTTT

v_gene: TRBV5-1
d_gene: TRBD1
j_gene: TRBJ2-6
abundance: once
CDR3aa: CASSSGTGGFGANVLTF
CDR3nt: TGCGCCAGCAGCTCCGGGACAGGGGGCTTTGGGGCCAACGTCCTGACTTTC

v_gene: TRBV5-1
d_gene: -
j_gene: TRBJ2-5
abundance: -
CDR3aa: CASSLFGVEETQYF
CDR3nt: TGCGCCAGCAGCTTGTTTGGGGTTGAAGAGACCCAGTACTTC

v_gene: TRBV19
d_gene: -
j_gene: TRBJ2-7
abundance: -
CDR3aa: CASSMGVAYEQYF
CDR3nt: TGTGCCAGTAGCATGGGGGTCGCCTACGAGCAGTACTTC

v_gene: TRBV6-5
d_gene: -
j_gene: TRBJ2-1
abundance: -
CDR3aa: CASSYSSEQFF
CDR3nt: TGTGCCAGCAGTTATAGTTCTGAGCAGTTCTTC

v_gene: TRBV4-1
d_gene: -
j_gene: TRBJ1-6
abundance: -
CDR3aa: CASSVVGEGGSPLHF
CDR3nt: TGCGCCAGCAGCGTTGTTGGGGAAGGAGGTTCACCCCTCCACTTT

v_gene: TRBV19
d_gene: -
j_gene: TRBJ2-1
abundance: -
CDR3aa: CASSISGFRSYNEQFF
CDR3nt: TGTGCCAGTAGTATCTCAGGGTTTAGGTCCTACAATGAGCAGTTCTTC

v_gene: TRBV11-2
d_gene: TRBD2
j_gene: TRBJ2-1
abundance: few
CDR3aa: CASSNGLASHEQFF
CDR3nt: TGTGCCAGCAGCAACGGACTAGCATCGCATGAGCAGTTCTTC

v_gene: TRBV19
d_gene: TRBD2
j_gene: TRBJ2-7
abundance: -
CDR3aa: CGTSWRGEQYF
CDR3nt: TGCGGGACTAGCTGGAGAGGTGAGCAGTACTTC

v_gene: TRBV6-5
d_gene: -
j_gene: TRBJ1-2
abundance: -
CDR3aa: CASSPFSGANYGYTF
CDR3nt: TGTGCCAGCAGTCCCTTTTCCGGGGCTAACTATGGCTACACCTTC

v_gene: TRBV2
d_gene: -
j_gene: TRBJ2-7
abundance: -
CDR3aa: CASSLDRFSSYEQYF
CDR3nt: TGTGCCAGCAGCCTAGACAGATTCAGCTCCTACGAGCAGTACTTC

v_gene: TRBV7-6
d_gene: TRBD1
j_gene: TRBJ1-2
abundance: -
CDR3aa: CASSSGTGGDGYTF
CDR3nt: TGTGCCAGCAGCAGTGGGACAGGGGGCGATGGCTACACCTTC

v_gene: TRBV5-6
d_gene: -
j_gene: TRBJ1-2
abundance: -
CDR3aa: CASSLETANYGYTF
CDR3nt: TGTGCCAGCAGCTTGGAAACGGCTAACTATGGCTACACCTTC

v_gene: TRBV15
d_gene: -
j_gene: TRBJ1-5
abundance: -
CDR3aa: CATSSYNQPQHF
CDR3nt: TGTGCCACCAGCAGTTACAATCAGCCCCAGCATTTT

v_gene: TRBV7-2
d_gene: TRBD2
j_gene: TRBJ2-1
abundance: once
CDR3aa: CASSQYPTSGVYNEQFF
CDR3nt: TGTGCCAGCAGCCAATACCCAACTAGCGGGGTTTACAATGAGCAGTTCTTC

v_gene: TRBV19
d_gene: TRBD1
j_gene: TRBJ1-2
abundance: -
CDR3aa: CATGTGPNYGYTF
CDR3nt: TGTGCCACCGGGACAGGACCTAACTATGGCTACACCTTC

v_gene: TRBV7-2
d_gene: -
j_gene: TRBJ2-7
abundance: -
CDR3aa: CASSSATAYEQYF
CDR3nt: TGTGCCAGCAGCTCAGCCACAGCCTACGAGCAGTACTTC

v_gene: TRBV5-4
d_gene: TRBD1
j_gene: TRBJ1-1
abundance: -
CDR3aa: CASSITGETTEAFF
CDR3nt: TGTGCCAGCAGCATCACAGGGGAAACCACTGAAGCTTTCTTT

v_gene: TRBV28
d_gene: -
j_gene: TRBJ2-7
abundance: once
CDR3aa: CASSRGLDNSYEQYF
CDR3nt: TGTGCCAGCAGCCGCGGGTTGGACAACTCCTACGAGCAGTACTTC

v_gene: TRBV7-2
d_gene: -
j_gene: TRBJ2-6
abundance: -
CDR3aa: CASSFADLGANVLTF
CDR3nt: TGTGCCAGCAGCTTTGCAGACCTTGGGGCCAACGTCCTGACTTTC

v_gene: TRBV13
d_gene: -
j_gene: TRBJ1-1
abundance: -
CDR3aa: CASSPTGHRNTEAFF
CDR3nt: TGTGCCAGCAGCCCAACAGGACACCGGAACACTGAAGCTTTCTTT

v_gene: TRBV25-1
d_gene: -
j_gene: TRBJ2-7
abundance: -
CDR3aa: CASSRDSFYEQYF
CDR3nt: TGTGCCAGCAGCCGGGACTCGTTCTACGAGCAGTACTTC

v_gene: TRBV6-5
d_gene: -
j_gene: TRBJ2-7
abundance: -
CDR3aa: CASSLGQTYEQYF
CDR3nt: TGTGCCAGCAGCTTAGGACAGACCTACGAGCAGTACTTC

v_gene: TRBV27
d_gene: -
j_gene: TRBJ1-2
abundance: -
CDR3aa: CASSLDGYGYTF
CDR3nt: TGTGCCAGCAGTCTGGACGGCTATGGCTACACCTTC

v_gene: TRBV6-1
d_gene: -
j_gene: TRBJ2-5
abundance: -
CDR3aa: CASSAGRAPETETQYF
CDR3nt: TGTGCCAGCAGTGCGGGCCGGGCCCCCGAAACGGAGACCCAGTACTTC

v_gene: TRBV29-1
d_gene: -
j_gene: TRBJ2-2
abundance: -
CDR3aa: CSVEDTGINTGELFF
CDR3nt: TGCAGCGTTGAGGATACGGGAATCAATACCGGGGAGCTGTTTTTT

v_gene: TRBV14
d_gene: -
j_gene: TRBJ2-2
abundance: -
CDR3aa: CASSQVDTGELFF
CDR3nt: TGTGCCAGCAGCCAAGTTGACACCGGGGAGCTGTTTTTT

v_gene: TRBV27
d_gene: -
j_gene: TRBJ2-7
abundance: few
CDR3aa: CASSSGQSSYEQYF
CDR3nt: TGTGCCAGCAGTTCAGGACAGAGCTCCTACGAGCAGTACTTC

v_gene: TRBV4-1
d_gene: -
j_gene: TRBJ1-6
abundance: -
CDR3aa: CASSQARGFNSPLHF
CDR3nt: TGCGCCAGCAGCCAAGCTCGGGGTTTTAATTCACCCCTCCACTTT

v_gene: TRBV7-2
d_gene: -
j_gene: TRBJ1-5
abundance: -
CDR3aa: CASSLADGQPQHF
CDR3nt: TGTGCCAGCAGCTTAGCGGACGGTCAGCCCCAGCATTTT

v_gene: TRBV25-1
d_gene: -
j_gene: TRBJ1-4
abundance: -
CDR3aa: CASSEMDDVETNEKLFF
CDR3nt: TGTGCCAGCAGTGAGATGGACGACGTAGAGACTAATGAAAAACTGTTTTTT

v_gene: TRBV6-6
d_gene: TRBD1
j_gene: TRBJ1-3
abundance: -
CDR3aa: CASLLSRTGFRNTIYF
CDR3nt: TGTGCCAGCCTACTGTCCCGGACAGGGTTTAGAAACACCATATATTTT

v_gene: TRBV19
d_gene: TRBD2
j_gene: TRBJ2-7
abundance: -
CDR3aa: CASSATLAGELYEQYF
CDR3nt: TGTGCCAGTAGCGCGACTCTAGCGGGAGAGCTCTACGAGCAGTACTTC

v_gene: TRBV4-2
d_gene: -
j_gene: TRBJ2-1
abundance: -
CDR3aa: CASSQSLGWNEQFF
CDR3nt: TGTGCCAGCAGCCAAAGTTTGGGGTGGAATGAGCAGTTCTTC

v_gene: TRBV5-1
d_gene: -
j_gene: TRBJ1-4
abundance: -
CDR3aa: CASSENVRNEKLFF
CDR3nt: TGCGCCAGCTCCGAGAACGTCAGGAATGAAAAACTGTTTTTT

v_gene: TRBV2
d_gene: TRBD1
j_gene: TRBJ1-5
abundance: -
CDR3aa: CASTTGGRQPQHF
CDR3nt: TGTGCCAGCACCACAGGGGGCCGGCAGCCCCAGCATTTT

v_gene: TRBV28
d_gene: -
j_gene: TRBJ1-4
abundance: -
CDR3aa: CASSPITGLSEKLFF
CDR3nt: TGTGCCAGCAGTCCCATTACAGGTTTGAGTGAAAAACTGTTTTTT

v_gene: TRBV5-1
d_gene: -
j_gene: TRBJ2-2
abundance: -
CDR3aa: CASSLAGTGELFF
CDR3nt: TGCGCCAGCAGCTTGGCCGGGACCGGGGAGCTGTTTTTT

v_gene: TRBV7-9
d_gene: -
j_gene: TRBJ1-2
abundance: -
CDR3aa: CASSSSPGVVTGYTF
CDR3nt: TGTGCCAGCAGCTCCTCCCCGGGGGTGGTAACTGGCTACACCTTC

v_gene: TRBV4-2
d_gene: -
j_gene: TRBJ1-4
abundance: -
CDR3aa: CASSQGSGTGFNEKLFF
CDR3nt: TGTGCCAGCAGCCAAGGTAGTGGGACGGGGTTTAATGAAAAACTGTTTTTT